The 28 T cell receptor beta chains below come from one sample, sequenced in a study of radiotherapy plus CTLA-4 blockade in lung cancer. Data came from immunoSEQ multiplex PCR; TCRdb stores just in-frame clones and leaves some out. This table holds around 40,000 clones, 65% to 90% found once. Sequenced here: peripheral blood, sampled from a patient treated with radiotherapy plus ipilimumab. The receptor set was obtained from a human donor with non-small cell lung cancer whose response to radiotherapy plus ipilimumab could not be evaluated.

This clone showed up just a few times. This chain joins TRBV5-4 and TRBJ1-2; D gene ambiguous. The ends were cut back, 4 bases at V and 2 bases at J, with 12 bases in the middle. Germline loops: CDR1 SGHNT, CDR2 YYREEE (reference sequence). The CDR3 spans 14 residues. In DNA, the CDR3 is TGTGCCAGCAGCCCTATCGGGGAAAACTATGGCTACACCTTC. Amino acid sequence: CASSPIGENYGYTF.

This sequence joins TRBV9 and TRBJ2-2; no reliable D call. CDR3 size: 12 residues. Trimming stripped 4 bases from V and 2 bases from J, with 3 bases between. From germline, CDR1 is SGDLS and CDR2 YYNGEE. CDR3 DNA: TGTGCCAGCAGCCTAAACACCGGGGAGCTGTTTTTT. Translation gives CASSLNTGELFF.

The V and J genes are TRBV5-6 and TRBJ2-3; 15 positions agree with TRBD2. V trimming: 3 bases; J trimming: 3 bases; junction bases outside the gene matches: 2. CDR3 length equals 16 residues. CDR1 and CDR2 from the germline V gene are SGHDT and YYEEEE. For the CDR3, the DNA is TGTGCCAGCAGCTGGGGACTAGCGGGGGGAACAGATACGCAGTATTTT. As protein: CASSWGLAGGTDTQYF.

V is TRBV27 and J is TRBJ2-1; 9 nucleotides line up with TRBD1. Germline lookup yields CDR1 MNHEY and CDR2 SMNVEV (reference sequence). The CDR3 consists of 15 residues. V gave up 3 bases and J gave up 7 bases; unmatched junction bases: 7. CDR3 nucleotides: TGTGCCAGCAGTTTTCGGGGACAGGGCGGAAATGAGCAGTTCTTC. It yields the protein CASSFRGQGGNEQFF.

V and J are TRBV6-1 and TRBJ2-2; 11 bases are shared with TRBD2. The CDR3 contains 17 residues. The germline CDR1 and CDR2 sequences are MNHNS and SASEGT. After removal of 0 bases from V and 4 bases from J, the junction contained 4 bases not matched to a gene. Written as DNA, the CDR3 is TGTGCCAGCAGTGAAGCGCTAGCGGGAGGACTCACCGGGGAGCTGTTTTTT. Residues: CASSEALAGGLTGELFF.

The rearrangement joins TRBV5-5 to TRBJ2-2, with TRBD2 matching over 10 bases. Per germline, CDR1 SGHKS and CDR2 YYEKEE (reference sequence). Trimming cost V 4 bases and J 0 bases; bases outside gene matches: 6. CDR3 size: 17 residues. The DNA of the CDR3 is TGTGCCAGCAGCGCCCCGGGACTAGCGACGAACACCGGGGAGCTGTTTTTT. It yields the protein CASSAPGLATNTGELFF.

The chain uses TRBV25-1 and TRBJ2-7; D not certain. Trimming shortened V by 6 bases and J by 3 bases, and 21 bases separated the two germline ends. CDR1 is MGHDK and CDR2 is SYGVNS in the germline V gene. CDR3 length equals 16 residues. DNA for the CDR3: TGTGCCAGCAGCCCCGCCACGGCAGGATCGGTCTACGAGCAGTACTTC. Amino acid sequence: CASSPATAGSVYEQYF.

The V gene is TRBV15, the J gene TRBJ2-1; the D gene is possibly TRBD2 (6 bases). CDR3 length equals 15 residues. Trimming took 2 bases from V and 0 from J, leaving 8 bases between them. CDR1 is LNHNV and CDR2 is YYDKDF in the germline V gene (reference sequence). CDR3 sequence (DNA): TGTGCCACCAGCAGATTGCGGGACTCCTACAATGAGCAGTTCTTC. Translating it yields CATSRLRDSYNEQFF.

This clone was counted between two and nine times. In DNA form, the CDR3 reads TGCAGCGCCGCGGGGGCGGACACTGAAGCTTTCTTT. Its translation is CSAAGADTEAFF. This chain connects TRBV29-1 to TRBJ1-1, with D possibly being TRBD1 (6 bases). V was shortened by 7 bases and J by 3 bases, with 12 bases between the two germline ends. The CDR3 spans 12 residues. Germline V lookup: CDR1 SQVTM, CDR2 ANQGSEA.

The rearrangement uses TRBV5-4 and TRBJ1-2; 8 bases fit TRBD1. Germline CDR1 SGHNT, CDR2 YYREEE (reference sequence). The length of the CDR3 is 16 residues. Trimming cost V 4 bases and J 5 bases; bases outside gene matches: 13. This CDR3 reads CASSAPDRAKGYGYTF. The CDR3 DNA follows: TGTGCCAGCAGCGCGCCGGACAGGGCCAAGGGGTATGGCTACACCTTC.

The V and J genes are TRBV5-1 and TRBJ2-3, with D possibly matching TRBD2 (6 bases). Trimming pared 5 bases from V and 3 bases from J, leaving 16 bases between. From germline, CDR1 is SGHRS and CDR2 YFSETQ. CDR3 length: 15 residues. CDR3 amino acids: CASRRGDSSTDTQYF. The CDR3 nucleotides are TGCGCCAGCAGGCGCGGGGACTCCTCGACAGATACGCAGTATTTT.

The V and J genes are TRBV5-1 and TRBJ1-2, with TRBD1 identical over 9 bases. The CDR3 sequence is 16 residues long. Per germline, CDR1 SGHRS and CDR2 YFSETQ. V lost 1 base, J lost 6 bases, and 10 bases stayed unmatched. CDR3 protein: CASSLNPKWTGDGYTF. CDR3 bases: TGCGCCAGCAGCTTGAATCCCAAATGGACAGGGGATGGCTACACCTTC.

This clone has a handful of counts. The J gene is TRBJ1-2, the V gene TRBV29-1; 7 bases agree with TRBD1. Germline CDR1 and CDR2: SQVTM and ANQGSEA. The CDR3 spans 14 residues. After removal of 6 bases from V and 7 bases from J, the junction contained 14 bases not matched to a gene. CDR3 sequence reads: CSVSRGGGGGGYTF. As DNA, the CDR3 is TGCAGCGTCTCCCGAGGGGGCGGTGGAGGTGGCTACACCTTC.

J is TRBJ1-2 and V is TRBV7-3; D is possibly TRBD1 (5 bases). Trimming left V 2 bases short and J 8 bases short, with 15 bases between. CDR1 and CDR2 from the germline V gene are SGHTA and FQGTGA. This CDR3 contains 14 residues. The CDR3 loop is CASSLSPDTHGYTF. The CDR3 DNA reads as TGTGCCAGCAGCTTATCTCCGGACACCCACGGCTACACCTTC.

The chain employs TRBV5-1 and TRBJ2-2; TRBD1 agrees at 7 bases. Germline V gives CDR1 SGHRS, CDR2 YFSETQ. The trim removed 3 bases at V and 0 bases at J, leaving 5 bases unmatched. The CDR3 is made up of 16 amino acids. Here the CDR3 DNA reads TGCGCCAGCAGCTCCGCCGGGACAGCGAACACCGGGGAGCTGTTTTTT. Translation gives CASSSAGTANTGELFF.

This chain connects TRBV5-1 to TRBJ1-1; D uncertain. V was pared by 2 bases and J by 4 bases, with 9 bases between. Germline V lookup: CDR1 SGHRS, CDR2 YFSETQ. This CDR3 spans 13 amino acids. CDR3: CASSFVPSTEAFF. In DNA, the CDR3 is TGCGCCAGCAGCTTCGTCCCGAGCACTGAAGCTTTCTTT.

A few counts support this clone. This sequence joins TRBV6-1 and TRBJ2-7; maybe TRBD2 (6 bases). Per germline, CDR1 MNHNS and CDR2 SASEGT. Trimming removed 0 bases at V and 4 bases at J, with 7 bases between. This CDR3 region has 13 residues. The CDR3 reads CASSEAEGYEQYF. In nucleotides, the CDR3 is TGTGCCAGCAGTGAAGCGGAGGGATACGAGCAGTACTTC.

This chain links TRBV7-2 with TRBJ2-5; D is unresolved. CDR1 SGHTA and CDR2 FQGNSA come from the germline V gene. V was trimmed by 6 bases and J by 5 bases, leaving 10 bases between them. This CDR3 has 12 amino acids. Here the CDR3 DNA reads TGTGCCAGCAGTCTAATTACCGAGACCCAGTACTTC. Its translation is CASSLITETQYF. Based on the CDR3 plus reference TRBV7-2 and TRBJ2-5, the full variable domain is GAGVSQSPSNKVTEKGKDVELRCDPISGHTALYWYRQSLGQGLEFLIYFQGNSAPDKSGLPSDRFSAERTGGSVSTLTIQRTQQEDSAVYLCASSLITETQYFGPGTRLLVL.

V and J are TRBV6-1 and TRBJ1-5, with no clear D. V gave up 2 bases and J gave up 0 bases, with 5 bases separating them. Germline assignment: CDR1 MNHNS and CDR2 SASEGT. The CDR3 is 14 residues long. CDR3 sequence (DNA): TGTGCCAGCAGTGAAAATCGTAGCAATCAGCCCCAGCATTTT. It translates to CASSENRSNQPQHF.

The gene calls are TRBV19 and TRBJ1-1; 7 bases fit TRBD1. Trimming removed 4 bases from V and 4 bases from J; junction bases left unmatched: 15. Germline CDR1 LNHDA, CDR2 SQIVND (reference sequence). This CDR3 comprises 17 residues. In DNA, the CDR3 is TGTGCCAGTAGTACGATAGAAGGCAGGGGGAAACTCACTGAAGCTTTCTTT. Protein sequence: CASSTIEGRGKLTEAFF.

CDR3 nucleotides: TGTGCCAGCAGCTTCGGGGGTTACCAGGTCGATGAGCAGTTCTTC. Amino acids: CASSFGGYQVDEQFF. The rearrangement joins TRBV7-9 to TRBJ2-1, with D tentatively TRBD2 (6 bases). Trimming took off 3 bases at V and 8 bases at J, with 17 bases between the two ends. The CDR3 sequence is 15 residues long. Germline V gene lookup returns CDR1 SEHNR and CDR2 FQNEAQ (reference sequence). Variable domain in full (rest from reference TRBV7-9 and TRBJ2-1): DTGVSQNPRHKITKRGQNVTFRCDPISEHNRLYWYRQTLGQGPEFLTYFQNEAQLEKSRLLSDRFSAERPKGSFSTLEIQRTEQGDSAMYLCASSFGGYQVDEQFFGPGTRLTVL.

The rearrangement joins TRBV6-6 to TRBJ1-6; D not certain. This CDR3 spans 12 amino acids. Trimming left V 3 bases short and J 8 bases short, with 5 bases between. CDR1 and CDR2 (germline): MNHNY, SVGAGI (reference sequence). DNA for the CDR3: TGTGCCAGCAGTTATAGTGATTCACCCCTCCACTTT. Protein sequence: CASSYSDSPLHF.

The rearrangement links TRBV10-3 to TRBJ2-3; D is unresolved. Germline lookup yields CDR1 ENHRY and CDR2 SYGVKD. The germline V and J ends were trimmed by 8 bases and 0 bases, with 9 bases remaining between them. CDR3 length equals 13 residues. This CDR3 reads CAIYSPSTDTQYF. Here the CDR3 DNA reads TGTGCCATCTACAGCCCTAGCACAGATACGCAGTATTTT.

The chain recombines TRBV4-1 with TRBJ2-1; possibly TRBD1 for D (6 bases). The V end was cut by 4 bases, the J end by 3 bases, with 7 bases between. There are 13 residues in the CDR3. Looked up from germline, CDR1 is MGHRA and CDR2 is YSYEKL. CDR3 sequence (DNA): TGCGCCAGCAGCCGACAGGTCTACAATGAGCAGTTCTTC. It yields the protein CASSRQVYNEQFF.

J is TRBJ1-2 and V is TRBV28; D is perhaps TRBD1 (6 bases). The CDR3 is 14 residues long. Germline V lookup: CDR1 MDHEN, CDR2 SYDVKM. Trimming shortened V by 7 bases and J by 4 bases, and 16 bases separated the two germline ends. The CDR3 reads CASIPQGYGYGYTF. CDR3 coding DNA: TGTGCCAGCATCCCCCAGGGGTACGGCTATGGCTACACCTTC.

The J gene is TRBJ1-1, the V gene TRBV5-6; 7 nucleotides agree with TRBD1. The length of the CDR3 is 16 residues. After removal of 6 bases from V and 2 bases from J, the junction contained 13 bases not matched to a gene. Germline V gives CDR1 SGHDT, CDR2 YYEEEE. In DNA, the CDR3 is TGTGCCAGCAACAACAGGGGACTTTGGGGTAACACTGAAGCTTTCTTT. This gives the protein CASNNRGLWGNTEAFF.

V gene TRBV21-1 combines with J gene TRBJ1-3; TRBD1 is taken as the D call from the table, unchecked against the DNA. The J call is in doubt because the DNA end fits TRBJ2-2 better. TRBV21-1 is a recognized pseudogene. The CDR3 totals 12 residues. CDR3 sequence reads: CASPALLTGLFF. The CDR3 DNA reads TGTGCCAGTCCAGCCCTCCTTACTGGGCTGTTTTTT.

CDR3 in amino acids: CASSRDSHYGELFF. The DNA for the CDR3 is TGTGCCAGCAGTCGGGACTCCCATTACGGGGAGCTGTTTTTT. The rearrangement uses TRBV6-1 and TRBJ2-2; D possibly corresponds to TRBD2 (6 bases). In germline, CDR1 is MNHNS, CDR2 SASEGT. The CDR3 is 14 amino acids. Deletions cut 5 bases from V and 7 bases from J, with 14 bases between.